Following are 28 T cell receptor beta chains from one sample sequenced in a study of Ad26.COV2.S vaccination and SARS-CoV-2 variants. The treatment was: around 19 received Ad26.COV2.S at low or high dose, single or two shots; roughly 5 received placebo; per-sample allocation not given. All samples were drawn on day 63, counting from the first vaccine or placebo injection. Some clones are missing from TCRdb's copy, which holds only in-frame ones; the method was immunoSEQ multiplex PCR. The sample carries a few hundred thousand clones, around 91% recorded once. This sample comprised peripheral blood, obtained in a trial of Ad26.COV2.S vaccine versus placebo. The receptors derive from a person aged 18-65 years who received the Ad26.COV2.S COVID-19 vaccine or a placebo.

V gene TRBV5-4 combines with J gene TRBJ2-1; 9 nucleotides match TRBD1. The junction had 6 bases not matched to a gene; V was cut back by 4 bases and J by 4 bases. The length of the CDR3 is 15 residues. The V gene's germline CDR1 is SGHNT and CDR2 YYREEE (reference sequence). CDR3 in amino acids: CASSPPGQGYNEQFF. The CDR3 nucleotides read TGTGCCAGCAGCCCCCCCGGACAGGGGTACAATGAGCAGTTCTTC.

V is TRBV7-9 and J is TRBJ2-2; TRBD1 aligns across 7 bases. This CDR3 has 17 amino acids. Germline V gene sequence: CDR1 SEHNR, CDR2 FQNEAQ (reference sequence). The ends lost 2 bases at V and 4 bases at J; junction bases unmatched: 10. This CDR3 is CASSLSSTGVGTGELFF. In nucleotides, the CDR3 is TGTGCCAGCAGCTTATCCTCCACAGGGGTCGGCACCGGGGAGCTGTTTTTT.

A remark on this clone: In the same sample, other DNA sequences code for this CDR3. The gene calls are TRBV5-4 and TRBJ2-7; no firm D call. Germline CDR1 and CDR2: SGHNT and YYREEE (reference sequence). This CDR3 has 13 amino acids. V lost 2 bases and J 0 bases, leaving 6 bases between the germline ends. The CDR3 sequence is CASSFPGSYEQYF. CDR3 sequence (DNA): TGTGCCAGCAGCTTCCCGGGCTCCTACGAGCAGTACTTC.

The chain joins TRBV28 to TRBJ2-4; possible D gene TRBD2, 5 bases. Germline V gives CDR1 MDHEN, CDR2 SYDVKM. The CDR3 is made up of 15 amino acids. Trimming took off 5 bases at V and 0 bases at J, with 11 bases between the two ends. The CDR3 here is CASSPRGLAKNIQYF. The CDR3 nucleotides are TGTGCCAGCAGTCCTAGAGGGCTAGCCAAAAACATTCAGTACTTC.

The chain is built from TRBV28 and TRBJ2-7, with 9 bases lining up with TRBD1. The CDR3 runs to 14 residues. Germline values: CDR1 MDHEN, CDR2 SYDVKM. The V segment lost 6 bases and the J segment 5 bases; nucleotides outside the gene matches: 8. CDR3 in amino acids: CASRWTGVRNEQYF. The CDR3 nucleotides read TGTGCCAGCAGGTGGACAGGGGTAAGGAACGAGCAGTACTTC.

In this sample, this clone turned up once. The rearrangement uses TRBV7-8 and TRBJ2-3; D tentatively fits TRBD1 or TRBD2 (6 bases each). V was pared by 4 bases and J by 6 bases, with 14 bases between. The CDR3 has 14 amino acids. CDR1 and CDR2 (germline): SGHVS, FQNEAQ. CDR3 sequence reads: CASSSRGRLDTQYF. The CDR3 DNA is TGTGCCAGCAGCTCTCGGGGGCGGCTGGATACGCAGTATTTT. Supplemented by reference TRBV7-8 and TRBJ2-3, the full variable domain reads GAGVSQSPRYKVAKRGQDVALRCDPISGHVSLFWYQQALGQGPEFLTYFQNEAQLDKSGLPSDRFFAERPEGSVSTLKIQRTQQEDSAVYLCASSSRGRLDTQYFGPGTRLTVL.

The table lists this clone with many counts. This chain connects TRBV6-2 or TRBV6-3 to TRBJ2-7; 11 bases match TRBD1. There are 16 residues in the CDR3. Germline CDR1 MNHEY, CDR2 SVGEGT. J gave up 7 bases and V 2 bases, and 10 bases lay outside the gene matches. CDR3 sequence: CASSYLDGTGGQEQYF. As DNA, the CDR3 is TGTGCCAGCAGTTACCTCGACGGGACAGGGGGGCAGGAGCAGTACTTC.

This rearrangement joins TRBV9 to TRBJ1-6, with D possibly being TRBD1 (6 bases). The CDR3 consists of 16 residues. Trimming removed 3 bases from V and 5 bases from J, with 15 bases in between. The germline gives CDR1 SGDLS, CDR2 YYNGEE. In nucleotides, the CDR3 is TGTGCCAGCAGCGATCCCGGGGGGCATGATAATTCACCCCTCCACTTT. This encodes CASSDPGGHDNSPLHF.

V is TRBV2 and J is TRBJ2-1; possibly TRBD2 for D (7 bases). V was trimmed by 8 bases and J by 0 bases, leaving 11 bases between them. The CDR3 extends over 14 amino acids. The germline gives CDR1 SNHLY, CDR2 FYNNEI. The CDR3 sequence: CASGGASSYNEQFF. The CDR3 DNA reads as TGTGCCAGCGGGGGGGCAAGCTCCTACAATGAGCAGTTCTTC.

The gene calls are TRBV5-6 and TRBJ1-5; 7 bases line up with TRBD1. This CDR3 contains 15 residues. J gave up 2 bases and V 2 bases, and 4 bases lay outside the gene matches. Germline V gene data show CDR1 as SGHDT and CDR2 as YYEEEE. CDR3 coding DNA: TGTGCCAGCAGCTTTTTGAGGGGGCGCAATCAGCCCCAGCATTTT. This gives the protein CASSFLRGRNQPQHF.

The chain joins TRBV4-1 to TRBJ1-2; D unresolved. Between the trimmed V and J ends, which lost 0 bases and 6 bases, there was a span of 17 bases. CDR3 length: 16 residues. CDR1 and CDR2 (germline): MGHRA, YSYEKL. The CDR3 region is CASSQEVGFKGDGYTF. The CDR3 nucleotides read TGCGCCAGCAGCCAAGAAGTGGGATTTAAGGGAGATGGCTACACCTTC.

The chain joins TRBV7-9 to TRBJ2-2, with 9 bases aligning to TRBD1. Germline lookup yields CDR1 SEHNR and CDR2 FQNEAQ (reference sequence). This CDR3 has 13 residues. Trimming removed 3 bases from V and 7 bases from J; junction bases left unmatched: 0. Written as DNA, the CDR3 is TGTGCCAGCAGCTTGGACAGGGGCGGGGAGCTGTTTTTT. Translated, it gives CASSLDRGGELFF. Together with reference TRBV7-9 and TRBJ2-2, the CDR3 gives the full variable domain: DTGVSQNPRHKITKRGQNVTFRCDPISEHNRLYWYRQTLGQGPEFLTYFQNEAQLEKSRLLSDRFSAERPKGSFSTLEIQRTEQGDSAMYLCASSLDRGGELFFGEGSRLTVL.

V is TRBV7-9 and J is TRBJ2-2; D might be TRBD1 (5 bases). CDR3 size: 14 residues. Trimming pared 1 base from V and 4 bases from J, leaving 7 bases between. Germline values: CDR1 SEHNR, CDR2 FQNEAQ (reference sequence). This CDR3 reads CASSLGGPTGELFF. The CDR3, as DNA: TGTGCCAGCAGCTTAGGGGGCCCCACCGGGGAGCTGTTTTTT.

This clone was recorded only once. This sequence joins TRBV2 and TRBJ2-7, with no clear D. This CDR3 is 15 amino acids long. Germline CDR1 is SNHLY and CDR2 is FYNNEI. V dropped 2 bases and J dropped 2 bases, with 13 bases sitting between them. The CDR3 coding sequence is TGTGCCAGCAGTGAAAGGTCACCAACTACCTACGAGCAGTACTTC. Its protein product is CASSERSPTTYEQYF.

The rearrangement uses TRBV7-9 and TRBJ2-5; D is uncertain. Trimming took 0 bases from V and 5 from J, leaving 4 bases between them. The germline V gene encodes CDR1 SEHNR and CDR2 FQNEAQ (reference sequence). This CDR3 is 12 amino acids long. CDR3 region: CASSLAIETQYF. The CDR3 DNA follows: TGTGCCAGCAGCTTAGCGATTGAGACCCAGTACTTC.

This chain links TRBV28 with TRBJ2-1; 8 bases line up with TRBD2. V lost 6 bases, J lost 6 bases, and 10 bases stayed unmatched. CDR1 and CDR2 from the germline V gene are MDHEN and SYDVKM. The CDR3 has 15 residues. The CDR3 loop is CASSEGLVTLNEQFF. CDR3 in DNA: TGTGCCAGCAGCGAGGGACTAGTGACTCTCAATGAGCAGTTCTTC.

The V and J genes are TRBV7-8 and TRBJ2-7; the D is unclear. V dropped 5 bases and J dropped 3 bases, with 23 bases sitting between them. This CDR3 region has 17 residues. Germline V gene lookup returns CDR1 SGHVS and CDR2 FQNEAQ. The CDR3 reads CASSLLPRRSSNYEQYF. Written as DNA, the CDR3 is TGTGCCAGCAGCCTTCTTCCCAGGAGAAGTAGTAACTACGAGCAGTACTTC.

The chain recombines TRBV28 with TRBJ2-5; the match to TRBD1 covers 11 bases. V dropped 6 bases and J dropped 5; count of bases not matched to a gene: 5. CDR1 is MDHEN and CDR2 is SYDVKM in the germline V gene. The CDR3 consists of 14 residues. CDR3 nucleotide sequence: TGTGCCAGCAGGGGGACAGGGGGATGGGAGACCCAGTACTTC. Translating gives CASRGTGGWETQYF.

The chain joins TRBV6-2 or TRBV6-3 to TRBJ2-1; D is perhaps TRBD2 (6 bases). The CDR3 consists of 17 residues. The V end was cut by 2 bases, the J end by 4 bases, with 18 bases between. Germline CDR1 reads MNHEY; CDR2 reads SVGEGT. CDR3 DNA: TGTGCCAGCAGTTACACCCCGGGAGTAGCCGCTTACAATGAGCAGTTCTTC. Its translation is CASSYTPGVAAYNEQFF.

The rearrangement links TRBV28 to TRBJ2-2; a possible D gene is TRBD2 (5 bases). The CDR3 covers 17 residues. The V gene lost 7 bases and the J gene lost 0 bases, with 18 bases spanning the gap. Germline lookup yields CDR1 MDHEN and CDR2 SYDVKM. CDR3 DNA: TGTGCCAGCATTTCGCAACCGGGCGGGTCGAACACCGGGGAGCTGTTTTTT. This gives the protein CASISQPGGSNTGELFF.

The chain combines TRBV2 with TRBJ1-3; 9 bases line up with TRBD1. CDR3 length: 18 residues. Germline CDR1 reads SNHLY; CDR2 reads FYNNEI. The ends lost 8 bases at V and 4 bases at J; junction bases unmatched: 18. The CDR3 reads CASQGPSDRGFTGNTIYF. The CDR3 nucleotides are TGTGCCAGCCAAGGGCCCTCGGACAGGGGATTTACCGGAAACACCATATATTTT.

The chain is built from TRBV27 and TRBJ2-7, with D maybe TRBD2 (6 bases). V was trimmed by 3 bases and J by 0 bases, leaving 12 bases between them. Germline assignment: CDR1 MNHEY and CDR2 SMNVEV (reference sequence). The CDR3 is 15 amino acids. The CDR3 DNA reads TGTGCCAGCAGTTTGGCGGGGAGCGGCTCCTACGAGCAGTACTTC. Encoded protein: CASSLAGSGSYEQYF.

The rearrangement joins TRBV11-2 to TRBJ1-3; D remains unclear. The CDR3 is 15 amino acids. CDR1 and CDR2 (germline): SGHAT, FQNNGV. The V gene lost 0 bases and the J gene lost 0 bases, with 6 bases spanning the gap. CDR3 sequence: CASSLDSGSGNTIYF. The CDR3 region has the DNA TGTGCCAGCAGCTTAGATTCCGGCTCTGGAAACACCATATATTTT.

CDR3 in amino acids: CAWSRGTNEKLFF. The DNA of the CDR3 is TGTGCCTGGAGCCGTGGGACTAATGAAAAACTGTTTTTT. The chain joins TRBV30 to TRBJ1-4; D is undetermined. The germline V and J ends were trimmed by 3 bases and 2 bases, with 7 bases remaining between them. CDR1 is GTSNPN and CDR2 is SVGIG in the germline V gene (reference sequence). This CDR3 has 13 amino acids.

V gene TRBV5-1 combines with J gene TRBJ2-2; D ambiguous. Between the trimmed V and J ends, which lost 0 bases and 2 bases, there was a span of 8 bases. The CDR3 covers 15 residues. The germline gives CDR1 SGHRS, CDR2 YFSETQ. The CDR3 loop reads CASSLARTNTGELFF. The CDR3 DNA reads as TGCGCCAGCAGCTTGGCCAGGACCAACACCGGGGAGCTGTTTTTT.

V is TRBV23-1 and J is TRBJ2-7, with 9 bases identical to TRBD1. TRBV23-1 is an open reading frame, and its role is uncertain. The CDR3 sequence is 14 residues long. Trimming cost V 4 bases and J 4 bases; bases outside gene matches: 5. DNA for the CDR3: TGCGCCAGCAGTCGGACAGGGGAATCTTACGAGCAGTACTTC. It yields the protein CASSRTGESYEQYF.

This clone has a handful of counts. The V gene is TRBV10-3, the J gene TRBJ1-1; the D gene is possibly TRBD1 (6 bases). Germline-derived CDR1 and CDR2 are ENHRY and SYGVKD. The CDR3 consists of 14 residues. Trimming removed 11 bases at V and 0 bases at J, with 16 bases between. As DNA, the CDR3 is TGTGCCGCGCAGAACAGGGCCTTGAACACTGAAGCTTTCTTT. Protein product: CAAQNRALNTEAFF.

V gene TRBV28 combines with J gene TRBJ2-3; a weak D match, TRBD2 (5 bases). Trimming left V 7 bases short and J 0 bases short, with 14 bases between. The CDR3 runs to 15 residues. Germline assignment: CDR1 MDHEN and CDR2 SYDVKM. The CDR3 sequence is CASKVTTPSTDTQYF. The CDR3 nucleotides read TGTGCCAGCAAAGTGACTACGCCTAGCACAGATACGCAGTATTTT.